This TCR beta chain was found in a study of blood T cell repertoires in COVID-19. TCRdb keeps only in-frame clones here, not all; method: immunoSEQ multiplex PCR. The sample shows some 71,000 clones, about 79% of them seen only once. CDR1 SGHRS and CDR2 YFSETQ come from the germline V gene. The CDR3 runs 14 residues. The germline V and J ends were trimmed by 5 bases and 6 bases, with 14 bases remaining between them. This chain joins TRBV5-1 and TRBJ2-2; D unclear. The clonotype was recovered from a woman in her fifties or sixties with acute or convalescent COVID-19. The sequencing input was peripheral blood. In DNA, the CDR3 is TGCGCCAGCAGGGTTCATAGGCTAGCCGGGGAGCTGTTTTTT. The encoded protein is CASRVHRLAGELFF.